This passage covers 30 T cell receptor beta chains from one sample sequenced in a study of T-cell reconstitution after alpha-beta-depleted transplantation in children. It was with unique molecular identifiers that the TCRbeta library was prepared. TCRdb re-called the PCR reads through MiXCR, storing one row per CDR3 protein. The sample contains around 500,000 distinct CDR3 sequences, 23% of which appear only once. This specimen consisted of PBMCs, mostly from graft donor cells, obtained 360 days after TCRalphabeta/CD19-depleted stem cell transplant. All receptors derive from a boy under two years old who had a stem cell transplant for acute myeloid leukemia, so the T cells may come from the graft donor.

This clonotype occurred a few times. This rearrangement joins TRBV27 to TRBJ2-3; possibly TRBD1 or TRBD2 for D (5 bases each). V was cut by 9 bases and J by 2 bases, with 12 bases left in between. There are 13 residues in the CDR3. Looked up from germline, CDR1 is MNHEY and CDR2 is SMNVEV (reference sequence). CDR3 sequence: CASRRDHTDTQYF. CDR3 sequence (DNA): TGTGCCAGTCGCAGGGACCACACAGATACGCAGTATTTT.

This clonotype showed up just a few times. The rearrangement joins TRBV12-3 or TRBV12-4 to TRBJ1-2; D not resolved. The CDR3 totals 14 residues. V lost 7 bases, J lost 0 bases, and 12 bases lay in between. The CDR3: CASTLGRSNYGYTF. CDR3 nucleotide sequence: TGTGCCAGCACCCTTGGCAGGTCTAACTATGGCTACACCTTC.

This clonotype was recorded a few times. The V and J genes are TRBV7-2 and TRBJ2-7; the match to TRBD1 covers 10 bases. The CDR3 is 15 amino acids. Germline V gene sequence: CDR1 SGHTA, CDR2 FQGNSA. The J segment lost 4 bases and the V segment lost 5 bases, leaving 8 bases of the junction unmatched. The CDR3 here is CASSTGTGVLYEQYF. The CDR3 DNA is TGTGCCAGCAGCACCGGGACAGGGGTCTTGTACGAGCAGTACTTC.

This chain links TRBV7-9 with TRBJ2-3; 7 nucleotides agree with TRBD2. V shed 5 bases and J 6 bases; nucleotides not matched to a gene: 8. The CDR3 consists of 14 residues. Germline V gene lookup returns CDR1 SEHNR and CDR2 FQNEAQ (reference sequence). CDR3 sequence (DNA): TGTGCCAGCAGCGTTACCGCCGGGAGGGATACGCAGTATTTT. It encodes CASSVTAGRDTQYF.

The chain combines TRBV2 with TRBJ1-5, with D perhaps matching TRBD1 (6 bases). Germline V gene data show CDR1 as SNHLY and CDR2 as FYNNEI. Trimming took off 8 bases at V and 1 base at J, with 15 bases between the two ends. This CDR3 has 15 amino acids. CDR3 sequence (DNA): TGTGCCAGCGCGTTAGAGGGGGGAAGCAATCAGCCCCAGCATTTT. Translation: CASALEGGSNQPQHF. Filled out from reference TRBV2 and TRBJ1-5, the complete variable domain reads EPEVTQTPSHQVTQMGQEVILRCVPISNHLYFYWYRQILGQKVEFLVSFYNNEISEKSEIFDDQFSVERPDGSNFTLKIRSTKLEDSAMYFCASALEGGSNQPQHFGDGTRLSIL.

This clonotype was seen many times. This sequence joins TRBV28 and TRBJ2-7, with D perhaps TRBD1 or TRBD2 (5 bases each). V was cut by 5 bases and J by 0 bases, with 14 bases left in between. The germline V gene encodes CDR1 MDHEN and CDR2 SYDVKM. The CDR3 is 15 amino acids. The DNA for the CDR3 is TGTGCCAGCAGTCCCCCGGGACGGATCTCCTACGAGCAGTACGTC. Translation: CASSPPGRISYEQYV.

The chain employs TRBV5-1 and TRBJ1-1; TRBD1 agrees at 7 bases. Germline CDR1 reads SGHRS; CDR2 reads YFSETQ. The CDR3 contains 13 residues. The trim removed 0 bases at V and 6 bases at J, leaving 2 bases unmatched. As DNA, the CDR3 is TGCGCCAGCAGCTTGGGACAGGGAGCTGAAGCTTTCTTT. Translated: CASSLGQGAEAFF. The complete variable domain, with remaining parts taken from reference TRBV5-1 and TRBJ1-1, reads KAGVTQTPRYLIKTRGQQVTLSCSPISGHRSVSWYQQTPGQGLQFLFEYFSETQRNKGNFPGRFSGRQFSNSRSEMNVSTLELGDSALYLCASSLGQGAEAFFGQGTRLTVV.

The rearrangement joins TRBV20-1 to TRBJ1-1; D is undetermined. The CDR3 is 15 residues long. CDR1 is DFQATT, CDR2 SNEGSKA, per germline (reference sequence). The V and J ends lost 5 bases and 1 base respectively, with 17 bases between them. The CDR3 loop reads CSAPPGRGENTEAFF. The CDR3 coding sequence is TGCAGTGCTCCCCCCGGGCGGGGTGAGAACACTGAAGCTTTCTTT.

The gene calls are TRBV3-1 and TRBJ2-3; 7 positions agree with TRBD2. CDR1 and CDR2 from the germline V gene are LGHDT and YNNKEL (reference sequence). Trimming removed 0 bases from V and 4 bases from J; junction bases left unmatched: 4. The CDR3 has 15 residues. The CDR3: CASSQDGGRADTQYF. The CDR3 coding sequence is TGTGCCAGCAGCCAAGATGGCGGGAGAGCAGATACGCAGTATTTT.

This clonotype was seen many times. This chain joins TRBV20-1 and TRBJ2-3, with a weak D call TRBD2 (5 bases). V dropped 7 bases and J dropped 4 bases, with 18 bases sitting between them. Per germline, CDR1 DFQATT and CDR2 SNEGSKA (reference sequence). The CDR3 has 14 residues. The CDR3 DNA sequence: TGCAGTGTCGAAGTTGTAGCGTGGGCAGATACGCAGTATTTT. Protein: CSVEVVAWADTQYF.

This clonotype appeared many times. This chain connects TRBV5-1 to TRBJ2-1; perhaps TRBD2 as D (6 bases). Germline CDR1 and CDR2: SGHRS and YFSETQ. The CDR3 length is 15 residues. V dropped 4 bases and J dropped 9 bases, with 20 bases sitting between them. CDR3 sequence (DNA): TGCGCCAGCAGCCCCGTCTGGGACTTTGATGGTGAGCAGTTCTTC. Its translation is CASSPVWDFDGEQFF.

The V gene is TRBV5-1, the J gene TRBJ2-7; TRBD2 matches 8 bases. Germline V gene sequence: CDR1 SGHRS, CDR2 YFSETQ. The CDR3 is made up of 14 amino acids. The CDR3 sequence is CASSVSGATYEQFV. The CDR3, as DNA: TGCGCCAGCAGTGTTAGCGGGGCGACCTACGAGCAGTTCGTC.

In its sample, this clonotype was seen many times. This chain joins TRBV12-3 or TRBV12-4 and TRBJ1-1; perhaps TRBD1 as D (5 bases). The V and J ends lost 6 bases and 4 bases respectively, with 12 bases between them. CDR3 length: 13 amino acids. CDR3 in DNA: TGTGCCAGCAGACCTGGGGGAGGCACTGAAGCTTTCTTT. Its protein product is CASRPGGGTEAFF.

This clonotype occurred many times. V usage is TRBV28 and J usage is TRBJ2-3, with 9 positions matching TRBD2. The CDR3 totals 16 residues. V shed 3 bases, J shed 2 bases, and the junction held 6 bases outside the gene matches. Germline CDR1 is MDHEN and CDR2 is SYDVKM. DNA for the CDR3: TGTGCCAGCAGTTTTCGGGGCGGGGGGGTCACAGATACGCAGTATTTT. It translates to CASSFRGGGVTDTQYF.

This clonotype was observed many times. This sequence joins TRBV20-1 and TRBJ2-1, with D tentatively TRBD2 (6 bases). V lost 0 bases to trimming and J lost 2 bases, with 17 bases between them. Germline CDR1 DFQATT, CDR2 SNEGSKA (reference sequence). The CDR3 totals 17 residues. CDR3 in DNA: TGCAGTGCTAGAGATCTCGGCAGCGGGCCCACCTACAATGAGCAGTTCTTC. It specifies CSARDLGSGPTYNEQFF.

This clonotype occurred many times. The chain combines TRBV14 with TRBJ2-1; tentatively, D is TRBD2 (5 bases). V lost 4 bases and J 3 bases, leaving 19 bases between the germline ends. The CDR3 consists of 17 residues. The germline CDR1 and CDR2 sequences are SGHDN and FVKESK. The CDR3 DNA follows: TGTGCCAGCAGCCGCCCCCCCTGGGGAGTAGGCTACAATGAGCAGTTCTTC. This encodes CASSRPPWGVGYNEQFF.

Only a few counts were recorded for this clonotype. This chain uses TRBV7-2 with TRBJ1-6; TRBD1 aligns across 11 bases. From germline, CDR1 is SGHTA and CDR2 FQGNSA. The CDR3 is 16 amino acids. Trimming cost V 1 base and J 10 bases; bases outside gene matches: 6. CDR3 sequence: CASSLDRTGGMSPLHF. The DNA of the CDR3 is TGTGCCAGCAGCTTAGACCGGACAGGGGGCATGTCACCCCTCCACTTT.

V gene TRBV27 combines with J gene TRBJ1-3; possibly TRBD1 for D (6 bases). Trimming took 5 bases from V and 8 from J, leaving 7 bases between them. Germline assignment: CDR1 MNHEY and CDR2 SMNVEV (reference sequence). This CDR3 comprises 11 residues. CDR3 sequence: CASSAGDTIYF. In DNA, the CDR3 is TGTGCCAGCAGTGCAGGGGACACCATATATTTT.

The gene calls are TRBV3-1 and TRBJ1-1, with 7 positions matching TRBD1. Trimming removed 10 bases from V and 2 bases from J; junction bases left unmatched: 19. The CDR3 is 17 amino acids. Germline V gene lookup returns CDR1 LGHDT and CDR2 YNNKEL (reference sequence). In DNA, the CDR3 is TGTGCCAACGACAAACTGGGACAGTGCGAGGAAAACACTGAAGCTTTCTTT. It specifies CANDKLGQCEENTEAFF.

J is TRBJ1-2 and V is TRBV10-3, with a tentative D call TRBD1 (6 bases). CDR3 size: 13 residues. CDR1 is ENHRY and CDR2 is SYGVKD in the germline V gene. V lost 6 bases and J 6 bases, leaving 14 bases between the germline ends. CDR3 sequence: CAIRTGLIDGYTF. CDR3 DNA: TGTGCCATCAGGACAGGCCTTATTGATGGCTACACCTTC.

This clonotype appeared many times. The rearrangement joins TRBV4-3 to TRBJ2-7; the D gene could be TRBD1 or TRBD2 (5 bases each). CDR3 length equals 16 residues. V dropped 0 bases and J dropped 2 bases, with 14 bases sitting between them. The V gene's germline CDR1 is LGHNA and CDR2 YSLEER. For the CDR3, the DNA is TGCGCCAGCAGCCAAGATCTTACGGGGACCGCCTACGAGCAGTACTTC. Translating gives CASSQDLTGTAYEQYF.

J is TRBJ2-3 and V is TRBV20-1; the match to TRBD1 covers 7 bases. The J segment lost 4 bases and the V segment lost 5 bases, leaving 15 bases of the junction unmatched. The CDR3 has 16 residues. Germline CDR1 and CDR2: DFQATT and SNEGSKA (reference sequence). The CDR3, as DNA: TGCAGTGCTCCAGGGGGAGCAACAGGGGAGCCAGATACGCAGTATTTT. As protein: CSAPGGATGEPDTQYF.

Only a few counts were recorded for this clonotype. The gene calls are TRBV4-3 and TRBJ1-2; D gene uncertain. Trimming cost V 0 bases and J 4 bases, with 12 bases left between them. CDR3 length: 15 amino acids. The germline CDR1 and CDR2 sequences are LGHNA and YSLEER. The CDR3 nucleotides read TGCGCCAGCAGCCAAGAGACACGAACCCTCTATGGCTACACCTTC. As protein: CASSQETRTLYGYTF.

This clonotype came up many times. The genes are TRBV20-1 and TRBJ2-4; unclear D gene. V gave up 4 bases and J gave up 0 bases, with 13 bases separating them. The CDR3 sequence is 15 residues long. Germline-derived CDR1 and CDR2 are DFQATT and SNEGSKA (reference sequence). The CDR3 DNA follows: TGCAGTGCTAACCCTGGAATTTTAGCCAAAAACATTCAGTACTTC. Translation gives CSANPGILAKNIQYF.

The genes are TRBV6-5 and TRBJ1-6, with D possibly TRBD1 on 5 matching bases. There are 16 residues in the CDR3. Germline lookup yields CDR1 MNHEY and CDR2 SVGAGI. V dropped 0 bases and J dropped 5 bases, with 11 bases sitting between them. The CDR3 nucleotides are TGTGCCAGCAGTTACTCGCGGGACGTAAATAATTCACCCCTCCACTTT. Protein product: CASSYSRDVNNSPLHF.

The chain links TRBV7-6 to TRBJ2-3; perhaps TRBD2 as D (7 bases). Germline CDR1 and CDR2: SGHVS and FNYEAQ. This CDR3 spans 15 amino acids. Trimming took 2 bases from V and 3 from J, leaving 12 bases between them. For the CDR3, the DNA is TGTGCCAGCAGCTTAAGGGCGGGGGCAACAGATACGCAGTATTTT. Protein: CASSLRAGATDTQYF.

This clonotype was observed a few times. The chain links TRBV12-3 or TRBV12-4 to TRBJ1-3, with D uncertain. Between the trimmed V and J ends, which lost 1 base and 4 bases, there was a span of 8 bases. The CDR3 is made up of 14 amino acids. Here the CDR3 DNA reads TGTGCCAGCAGTTTAGTTCCAGCCGGAAACACCATATATTTT. The encoded protein is CASSLVPAGNTIYF.

The chain joins TRBV5-1 to TRBJ1-1; no clear D gene. The CDR3 contains 15 residues. Germline V gives CDR1 SGHRS, CDR2 YFSETQ. V was cut by 4 bases and J by 9 bases, with 22 bases left in between. The CDR3 protein is CASSRGYDVNKKAFF. CDR3 bases: TGCGCCAGCAGCCGAGGGTACGATGTTAACAAAAAAGCTTTCTTT.

V and J are TRBV10-3 and TRBJ1-2, with a weak D call TRBD1 (5 bases). V was cut by 0 bases and J by 8 bases, with 10 bases left in between. The germline gives CDR1 ENHRY, CDR2 SYGVKD. The CDR3 sequence is 13 residues long. CDR3 sequence reads: CAISESFQGGYTF. CDR3 nucleotide sequence: TGTGCCATCAGTGAGTCTTTTCAGGGAGGCTACACCTTC.

Remarks on this clonotype: The junction departs from the called germline gene at one end, perhaps through a read error. The chain uses TRBV5-5 and TRBJ1-1; 8 bases align to TRBD1. Germline V gene data show CDR1 as SGHKS and CDR2 as YYEKEE (reference sequence). The CDR3 runs 16 residues. The CDR3 DNA reads as TGTGCCAGCAGGTTGGGACAGGAGCTCCTATACACTGAAGCTTTCTTT. Translating gives CASRLGQELLYTEAFF.